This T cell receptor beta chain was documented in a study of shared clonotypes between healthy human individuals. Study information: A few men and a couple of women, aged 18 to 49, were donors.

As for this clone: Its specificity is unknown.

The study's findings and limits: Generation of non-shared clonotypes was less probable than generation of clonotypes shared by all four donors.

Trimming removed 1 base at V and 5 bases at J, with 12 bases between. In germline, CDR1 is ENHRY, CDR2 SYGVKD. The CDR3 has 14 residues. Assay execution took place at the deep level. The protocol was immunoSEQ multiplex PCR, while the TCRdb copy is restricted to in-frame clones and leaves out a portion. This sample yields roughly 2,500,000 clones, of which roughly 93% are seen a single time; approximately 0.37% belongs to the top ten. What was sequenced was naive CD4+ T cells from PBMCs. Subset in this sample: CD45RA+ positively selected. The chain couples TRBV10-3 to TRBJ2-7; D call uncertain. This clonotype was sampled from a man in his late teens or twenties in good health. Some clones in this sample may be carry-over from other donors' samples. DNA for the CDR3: TGTGCCATCAGTGAGTTGTTGGAGAATCACGAGCAGTACTTC. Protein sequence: CAISELLENHEQYF.